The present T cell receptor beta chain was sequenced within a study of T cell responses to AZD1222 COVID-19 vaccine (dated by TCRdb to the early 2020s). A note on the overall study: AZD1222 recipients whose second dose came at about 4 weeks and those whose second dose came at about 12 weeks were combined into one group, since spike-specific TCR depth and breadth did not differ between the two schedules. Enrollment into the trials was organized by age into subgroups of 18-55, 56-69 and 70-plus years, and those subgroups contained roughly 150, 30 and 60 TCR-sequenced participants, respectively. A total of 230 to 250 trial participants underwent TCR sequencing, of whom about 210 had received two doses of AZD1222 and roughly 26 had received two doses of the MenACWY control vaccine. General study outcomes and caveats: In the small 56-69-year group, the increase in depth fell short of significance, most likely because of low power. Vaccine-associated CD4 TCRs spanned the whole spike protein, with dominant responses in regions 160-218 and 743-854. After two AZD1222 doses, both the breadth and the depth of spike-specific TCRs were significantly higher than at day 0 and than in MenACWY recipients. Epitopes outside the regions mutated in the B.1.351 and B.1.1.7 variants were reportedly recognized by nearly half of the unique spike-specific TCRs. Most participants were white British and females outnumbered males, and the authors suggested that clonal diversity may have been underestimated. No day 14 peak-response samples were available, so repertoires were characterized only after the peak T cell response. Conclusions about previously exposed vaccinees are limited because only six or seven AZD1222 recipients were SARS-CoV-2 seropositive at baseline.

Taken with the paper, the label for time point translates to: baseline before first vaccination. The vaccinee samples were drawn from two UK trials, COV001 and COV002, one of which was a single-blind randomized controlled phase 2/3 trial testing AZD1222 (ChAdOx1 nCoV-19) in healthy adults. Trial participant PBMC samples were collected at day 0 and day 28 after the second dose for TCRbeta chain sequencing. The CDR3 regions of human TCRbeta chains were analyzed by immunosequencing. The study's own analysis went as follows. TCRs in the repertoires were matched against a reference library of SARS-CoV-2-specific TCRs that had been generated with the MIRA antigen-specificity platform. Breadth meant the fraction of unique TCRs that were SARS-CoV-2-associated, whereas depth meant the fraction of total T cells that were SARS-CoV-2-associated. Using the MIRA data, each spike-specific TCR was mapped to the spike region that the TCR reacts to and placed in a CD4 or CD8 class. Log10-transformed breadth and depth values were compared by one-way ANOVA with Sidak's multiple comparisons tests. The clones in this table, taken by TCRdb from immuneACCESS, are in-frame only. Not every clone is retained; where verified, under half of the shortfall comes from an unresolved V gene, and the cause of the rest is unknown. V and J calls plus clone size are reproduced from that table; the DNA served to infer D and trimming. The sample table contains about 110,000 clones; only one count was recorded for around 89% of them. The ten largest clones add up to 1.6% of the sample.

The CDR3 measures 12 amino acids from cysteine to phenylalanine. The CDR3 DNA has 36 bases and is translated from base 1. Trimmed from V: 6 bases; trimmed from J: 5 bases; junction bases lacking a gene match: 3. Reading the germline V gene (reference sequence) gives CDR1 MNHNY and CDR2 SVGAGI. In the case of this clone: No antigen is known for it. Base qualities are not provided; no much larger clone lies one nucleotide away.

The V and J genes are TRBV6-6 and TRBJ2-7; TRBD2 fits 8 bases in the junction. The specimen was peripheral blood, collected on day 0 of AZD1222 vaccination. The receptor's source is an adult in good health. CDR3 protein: CASSNSGNEQYF. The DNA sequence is TGTGCCAGCAGCAATAGCGGGAACGAGCAGTACTTC.